A selection of T cell receptor beta chains follows, all from one sample in a study of blood T cells in healthy people across ages. TCRdb analysed the 5' RACE reads with MiXCR anew, one entry per CDR3 protein. The sample records over 1.5 million distinct CDR3 sequences, around half being singletons. Material: blood. The receptors were gathered from a middle-aged woman in good health. CDR3s include the opening cysteine and the closing phenylalanine or tryptophan. A D gene is named only where the DNA matches it firmly. Rows give clone size only sometimes, using once, few, many, or a class for an expanded clone.

d_call	v_call	clone_size	j_call	cdr3_aa	cdr3_nt
.	TRBV15	.	TRBJ2-5	CATSDIDTYQETQYF	TGTGCCACCAGCGACATCGACACGTACCAAGAGACCCAGTACTTC
.	TRBV7-9	.	TRBJ2-1	CASSSPPRGQTYNEQFF	TGTGCCAGCAGCTCTCCACCCCGGGGGCAGACCTACAATGAGCAGTTCTTC
.	TRBV20-1	.	TRBJ2-5	CSARRVKETQYF	TGCAGTGCTAGAAGGGTTAAGGAGACCCAGTACTTC
TRBD1	TRBV28	.	TRBJ2-7	CASSGTGGKSEQYF	TGTGCCAGCAGTGGGACAGGGGGTAAAAGTGAGCAGTACTTC
.	TRBV6-5	few	TRBJ2-3	CASSRPQAGSTDTQYF	TGTGCCAGCAGTCGGCCCCAGGCGGGGAGCACAGATACGCAGTATTTT
.	TRBV20-1	.	TRBJ2-5	CSASRSEETQYF	TGCAGTGCTAGTAGGAGTGAGGAGACCCAGTACTTC
TRBD2	TRBV9	.	TRBJ2-5	CASSVYGTSGDQETQYF	TGTGCCAGCAGCGTCTACGGGACTAGCGGGGATCAAGAGACCCAGTACTTC
TRBD1	TRBV4-3	few	TRBJ1-2	CASSQETGVDYGYTF	TGCGCCAGCAGCCAAGAGACAGGGGTCGACTATGGCTACACCTTC
TRBD1	TRBV4-1	.	TRBJ2-2	CASSQETLTGTANTGELFF	TGCGCCAGCAGCCAGGAAACTCTCACCGGGACAGCGAACACCGGGGAGCTGTTTTTT
.	TRBV27	.	TRBJ1-6	CASTTGSSYNSPLHF	TGTGCCAGCACCACAGGGAGCTCCTATAATTCACCCCTCCACTTT
TRBD2	TRBV6-5	few	TRBJ2-7	CASSYSGGTLYEQYF	TGTGCCAGCAGTTACTCGGGGGGGACCCTCTACGAGCAGTACTTC
TRBD2	TRBV12-3/TRBV12-4	.	TRBJ2-3	CASSSRTSGRITDTQYF	TGTGCCAGCAGTTCCCGGACTAGCGGGAGGATCACAGATACGCAGTATTTT
TRBD1	TRBV20-1	once	TRBJ2-1	CSARDGQGVWNEQFF	TGCAGTGCTAGAGATGGTCAGGGGGTGTGGAATGAGCAGTTCTTC
.	TRBV7-2	.	TRBJ2-7	CASSPGLREQYF	TGTGCCAGCAGCCCAGGCCTTCGCGAGCAGTACTTC
.	TRBV7-2	few	TRBJ1-2	CASSSTGGPGYGYTF	TGTGCCAGCAGCTCCACGGGGGGTCCAGGCTATGGCTACACCTTC